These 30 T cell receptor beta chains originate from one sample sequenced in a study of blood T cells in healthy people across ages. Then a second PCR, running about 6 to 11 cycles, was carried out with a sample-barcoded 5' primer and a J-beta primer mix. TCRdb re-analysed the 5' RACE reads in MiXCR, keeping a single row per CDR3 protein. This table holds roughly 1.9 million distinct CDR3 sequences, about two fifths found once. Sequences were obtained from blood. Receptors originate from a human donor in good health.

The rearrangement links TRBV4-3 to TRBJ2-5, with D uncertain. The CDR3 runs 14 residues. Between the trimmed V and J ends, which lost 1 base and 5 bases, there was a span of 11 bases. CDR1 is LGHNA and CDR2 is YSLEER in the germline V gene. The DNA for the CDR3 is TGCGCCAGCAGCCAAGCGCACGATTTCGAGACCCAGTACTTC. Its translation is CASSQAHDFETQYF.

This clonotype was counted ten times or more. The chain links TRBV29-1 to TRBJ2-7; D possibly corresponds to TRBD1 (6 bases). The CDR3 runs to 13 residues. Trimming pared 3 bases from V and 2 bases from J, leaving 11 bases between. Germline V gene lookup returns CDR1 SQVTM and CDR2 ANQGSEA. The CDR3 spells CSVDTGTTYEQYF. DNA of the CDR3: TGCAGCGTTGATACAGGGACAACCTACGAGCAGTACTTC.

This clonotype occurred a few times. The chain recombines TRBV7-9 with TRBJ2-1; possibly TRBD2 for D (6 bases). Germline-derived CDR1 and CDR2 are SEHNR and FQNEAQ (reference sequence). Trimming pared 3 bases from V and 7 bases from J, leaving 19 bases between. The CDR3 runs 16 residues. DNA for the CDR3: TGTGCCAGCAGCTTCCCTCGCGGGGTCGTCGGGAATGAGCAGTTCTTC. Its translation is CASSFPRGVVGNEQFF. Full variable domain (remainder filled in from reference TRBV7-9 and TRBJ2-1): DTGVSQNPRHKITKRGQNVTFRCDPISEHNRLYWYRQTLGQGPEFLTYFQNEAQLEKSRLLSDRFSAERPKGSFSTLEIQRTEQGDSAMYLCASSFPRGVVGNEQFFGPGTRLTVL.

CDR3 bases: TGTGCCAGCAGTTCTACAGGGTTGGCCACTGAAGCTTTCTTT. Protein sequence: CASSSTGLATEAFF. The gene calls are TRBV28 and TRBJ1-1; D is possibly TRBD1 (6 bases). The CDR3 contains 14 residues. CDR1 is MDHEN, CDR2 SYDVKM, per germline. V shed 4 bases and J shed 4 bases, with 13 bases lying between them.

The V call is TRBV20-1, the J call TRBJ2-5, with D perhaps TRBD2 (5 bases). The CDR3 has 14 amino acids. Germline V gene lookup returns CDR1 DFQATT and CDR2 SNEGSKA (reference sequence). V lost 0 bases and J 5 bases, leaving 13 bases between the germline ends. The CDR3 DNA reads TGCAGTGCTAGAGACAAGAGGGTTTATGAGACCCAGTACTTC. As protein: CSARDKRVYETQYF.

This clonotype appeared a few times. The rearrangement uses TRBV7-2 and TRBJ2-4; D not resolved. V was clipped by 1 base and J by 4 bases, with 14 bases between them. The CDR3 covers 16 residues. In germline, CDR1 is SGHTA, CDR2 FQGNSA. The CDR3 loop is CASSLDTRIGKNIQYF. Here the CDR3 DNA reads TGTGCCAGCAGCTTAGATACGCGGATAGGGAAAAACATTCAGTACTTC. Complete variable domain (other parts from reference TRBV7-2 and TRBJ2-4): GAGVSQSPSNKVTEKGKDVELRCDPISGHTALYWYRQSLGQGLEFLIYFQGNSAPDKSGLPSDRFSAERTGGSVSTLTIQRTQQEDSAVYLCASSLDTRIGKNIQYFGAGTRLSVL.

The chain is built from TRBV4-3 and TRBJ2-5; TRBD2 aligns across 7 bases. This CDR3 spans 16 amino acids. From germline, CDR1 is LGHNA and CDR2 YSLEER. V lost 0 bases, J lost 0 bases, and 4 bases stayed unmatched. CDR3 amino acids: CASSQDLREYQETQYF. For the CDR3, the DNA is TGCGCCAGCAGCCAAGATTTGCGGGAGTACCAAGAGACCCAGTACTTC.

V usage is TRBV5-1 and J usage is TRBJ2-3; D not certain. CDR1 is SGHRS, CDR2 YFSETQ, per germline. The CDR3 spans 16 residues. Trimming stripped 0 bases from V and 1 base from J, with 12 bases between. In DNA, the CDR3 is TGCGCCAGCAGCTTGGCGCCTCGCTGGGGCACAGATACGCAGTATTTT. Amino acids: CASSLAPRWGTDTQYF.

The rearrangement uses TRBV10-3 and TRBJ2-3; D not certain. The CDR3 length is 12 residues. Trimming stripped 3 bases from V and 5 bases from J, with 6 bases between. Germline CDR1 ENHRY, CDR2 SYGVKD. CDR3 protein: CAISEGVDTQYF. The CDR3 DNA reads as TGTGCCATCAGTGAAGGTGTAGATACGCAGTATTTT.

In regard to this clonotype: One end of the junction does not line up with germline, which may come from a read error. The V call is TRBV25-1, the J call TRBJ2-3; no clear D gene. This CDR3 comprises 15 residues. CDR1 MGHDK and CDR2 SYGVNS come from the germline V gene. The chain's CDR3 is CAGSDSKASPDTQYF. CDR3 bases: TGTGCCGGCAGTGATAGTAAGGCCTCCCCAGATACGCAGTATTTT. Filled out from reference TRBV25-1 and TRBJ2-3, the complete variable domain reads EADIYQTPRYLVIGTGKKITLECSQTMGHDKMYWYQQDPGMELHLIHYSYGVNSTEKGDLSSESTVSRIRTEHFPLTLESARPSHTSQYLCAGSDSKASPDTQYFGPGTRLTVL.

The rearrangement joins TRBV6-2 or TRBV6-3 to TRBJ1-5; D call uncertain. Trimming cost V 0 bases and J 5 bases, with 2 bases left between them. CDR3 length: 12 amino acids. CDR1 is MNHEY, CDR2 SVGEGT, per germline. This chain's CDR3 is CASSYSYQPQHF. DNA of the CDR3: TGTGCCAGCAGTTACTCTTATCAGCCCCAGCATTTT.

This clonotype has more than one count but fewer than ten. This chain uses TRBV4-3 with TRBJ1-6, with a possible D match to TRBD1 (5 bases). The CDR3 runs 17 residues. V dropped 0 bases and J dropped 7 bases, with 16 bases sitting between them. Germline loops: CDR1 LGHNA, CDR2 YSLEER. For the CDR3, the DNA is TGCGCCAGCAGCCAAGATCCGGGGCAGGGACGGAATTCACCCCTCCACTTT. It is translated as CASSQDPGQGRNSPLHF.

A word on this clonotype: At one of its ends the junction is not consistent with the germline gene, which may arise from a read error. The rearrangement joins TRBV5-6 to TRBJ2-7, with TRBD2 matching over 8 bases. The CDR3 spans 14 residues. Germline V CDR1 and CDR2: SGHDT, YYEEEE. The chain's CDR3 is CATARLATPYEQYF. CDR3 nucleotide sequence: TGCGCCACTGCCCGACTAGCGACACCCTACGAGCAGTACTTC.

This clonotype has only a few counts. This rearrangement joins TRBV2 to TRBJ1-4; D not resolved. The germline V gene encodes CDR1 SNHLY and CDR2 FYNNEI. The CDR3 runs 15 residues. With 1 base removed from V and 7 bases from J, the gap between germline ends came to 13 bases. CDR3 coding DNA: TGTGCCAGCAGTGAAGTTCTGTCTGGAGGTGAAAAACTGTTTTTT. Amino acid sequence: CASSEVLSGGEKLFF.

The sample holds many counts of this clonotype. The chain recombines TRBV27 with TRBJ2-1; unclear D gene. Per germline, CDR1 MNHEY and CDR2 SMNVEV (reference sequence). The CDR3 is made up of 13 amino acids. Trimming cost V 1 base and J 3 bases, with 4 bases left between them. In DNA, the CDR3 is TGTGCCAGCAGTTTATACGGCTACAATGAGCAGTTCTTC. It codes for CASSLYGYNEQFF.

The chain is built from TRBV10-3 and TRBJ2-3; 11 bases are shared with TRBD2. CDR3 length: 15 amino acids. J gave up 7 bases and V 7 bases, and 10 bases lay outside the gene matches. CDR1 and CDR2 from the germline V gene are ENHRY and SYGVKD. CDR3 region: CAINSLAGGSNTQYF. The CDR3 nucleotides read TGTGCCATCAATTCGCTAGCGGGGGGTAGTAATACGCAGTATTTT.

The CDR3 spells CAITVGSFDTQYF. CDR3 DNA: TGTGCCATCACGGTCGGGAGCTTCGATACGCAGTATTTT. The V and J genes are TRBV10-3 and TRBJ2-3; D might be TRBD2 (6 bases). The germline CDR1 and CDR2 sequences are ENHRY and SYGVKD. CDR3 size: 13 residues. V was clipped by 7 bases and J by 6 bases, with 14 bases between them.

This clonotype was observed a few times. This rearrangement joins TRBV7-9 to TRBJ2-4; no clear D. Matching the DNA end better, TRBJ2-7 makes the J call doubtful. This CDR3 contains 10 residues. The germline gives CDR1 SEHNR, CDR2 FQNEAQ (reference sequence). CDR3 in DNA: TGTGCCCCACGAGAGTACGAGCAGTACTTC. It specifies CAPREYEQYF.

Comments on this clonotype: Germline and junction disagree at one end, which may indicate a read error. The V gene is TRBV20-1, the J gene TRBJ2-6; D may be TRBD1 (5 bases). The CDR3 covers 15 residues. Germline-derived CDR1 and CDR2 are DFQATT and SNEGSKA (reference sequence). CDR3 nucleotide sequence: TGCAGTGCTAGAGATTTAGGGCGTGGGGCCAGCGTCCTGACTTTC. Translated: CSARDLGRGASVLTF.

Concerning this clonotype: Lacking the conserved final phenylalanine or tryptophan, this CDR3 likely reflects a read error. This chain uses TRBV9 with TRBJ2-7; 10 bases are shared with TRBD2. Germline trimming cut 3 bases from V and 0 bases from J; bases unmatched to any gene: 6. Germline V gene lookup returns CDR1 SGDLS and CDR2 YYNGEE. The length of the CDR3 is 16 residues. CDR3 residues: CASSATRTSGSYEQYC. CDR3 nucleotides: TGTGCCAGCAGCGCCACCAGGACTAGCGGCTCCTACGAGCAGTACTGC.

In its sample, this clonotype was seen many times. CDR3 in amino acids: CASSLGLLGTDTQYF. CDR3 bases: TGTGCCAGCAGCTTAGGACTTCTAGGCACAGATACGCAGTATTTT. The chain joins TRBV7-2 to TRBJ2-3; D not certain. The length of the CDR3 is 15 residues. Trimming cost V 1 base and J 1 base, with 9 bases left between them. The V gene's germline CDR1 is SGHTA and CDR2 FQGNSA. Supplemented by reference TRBV7-2 and TRBJ2-3, the full variable domain reads GAGVSQSPSNKVTEKGKDVELRCDPISGHTALYWYRQSLGQGLEFLIYFQGNSAPDKSGLPSDRFSAERTGGSVSTLTIQRTQQEDSAVYLCASSLGLLGTDTQYFGPGTRLTVL.

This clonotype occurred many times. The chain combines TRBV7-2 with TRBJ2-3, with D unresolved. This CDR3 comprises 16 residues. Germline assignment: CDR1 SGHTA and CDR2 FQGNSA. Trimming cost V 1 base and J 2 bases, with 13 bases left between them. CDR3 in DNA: TGTGCCAGCAGCTTAGTGGGTGCAACGTCCACAGATACGCAGTATTTT. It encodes CASSLVGATSTDTQYF. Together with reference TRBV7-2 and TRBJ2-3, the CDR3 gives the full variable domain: GAGVSQSPSNKVTEKGKDVELRCDPISGHTALYWYRQSLGQGLEFLIYFQGNSAPDKSGLPSDRFSAERTGGSVSTLTIQRTQQEDSAVYLCASSLVGATSTDTQYFGPGTRLTVL.

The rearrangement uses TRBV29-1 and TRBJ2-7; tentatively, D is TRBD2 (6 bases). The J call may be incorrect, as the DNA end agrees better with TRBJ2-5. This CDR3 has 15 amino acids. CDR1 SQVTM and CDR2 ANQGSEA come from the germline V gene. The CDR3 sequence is CSVEKVTGVGETQYF. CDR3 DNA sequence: TGCAGCGTTGAAAAAGTAACGGGGGTGGGGGAGACCCAGTACTTC.

CDR3 in DNA: TGTGCCAGCAGCGTTGGATACGGGGGGAGCACAGATACGCAGTATTTT. Its translation is CASSVGYGGSTDTQYF. The chain joins TRBV9 to TRBJ2-3; 7 bases line up with TRBD2. J lost 0 bases, V lost 2 bases, and 6 bases had no gene match. CDR1 SGDLS and CDR2 YYNGEE come from the germline V gene. The CDR3 totals 16 residues.

CDR3 protein: CASSLSGLAGGRSNEQYF. The CDR3 region has the DNA TGTGCCAGCAGTTTGTCGGGACTAGCGGGGGGTAGGTCCAACGAGCAGTACTTC. J is TRBJ2-7 and V is TRBV27; 15 bases match TRBD2. The CDR3 is made up of 18 amino acids. The J segment lost 5 bases and the V segment lost 3 bases, leaving 11 bases of the junction unmatched. Germline V gene lookup returns CDR1 MNHEY and CDR2 SMNVEV (reference sequence).

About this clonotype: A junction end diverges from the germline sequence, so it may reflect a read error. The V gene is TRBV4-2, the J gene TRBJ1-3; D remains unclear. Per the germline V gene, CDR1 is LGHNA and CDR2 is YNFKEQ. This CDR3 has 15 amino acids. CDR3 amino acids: CASSQGESSGNTVYF. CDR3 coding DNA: TGTGCCAGCAGCCAAGGAGAAAGCTCTGGAAACACCGTATATTTT.

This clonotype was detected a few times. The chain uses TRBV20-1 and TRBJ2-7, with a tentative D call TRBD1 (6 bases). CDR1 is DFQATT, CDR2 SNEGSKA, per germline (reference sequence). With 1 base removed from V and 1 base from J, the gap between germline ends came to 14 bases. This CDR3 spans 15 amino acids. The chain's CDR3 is CSARGGGQSSYEQYF. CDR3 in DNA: TGCAGTGCTAGAGGGGGCGGACAGTCGTCCTACGAGCAGTACTTC.

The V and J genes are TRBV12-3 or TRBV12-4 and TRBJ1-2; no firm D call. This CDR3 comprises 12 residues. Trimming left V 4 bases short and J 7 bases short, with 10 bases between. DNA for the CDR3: TGTGCCAGCAGTTACGGGGATGGTGGCTACACCTTC. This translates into CASSYGDGGYTF.

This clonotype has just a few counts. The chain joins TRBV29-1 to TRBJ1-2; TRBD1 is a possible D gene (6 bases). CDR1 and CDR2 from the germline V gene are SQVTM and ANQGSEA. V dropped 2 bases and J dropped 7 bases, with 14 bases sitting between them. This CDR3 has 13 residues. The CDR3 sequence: CSVETGMKAGYTF. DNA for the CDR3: TGCAGCGTTGAAACAGGGATGAAAGCTGGCTACACCTTC.

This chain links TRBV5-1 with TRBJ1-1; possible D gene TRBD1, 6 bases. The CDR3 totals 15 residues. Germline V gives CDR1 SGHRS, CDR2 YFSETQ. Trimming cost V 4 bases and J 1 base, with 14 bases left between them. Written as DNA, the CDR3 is TGCGCCAGCAGCCCAGGACAGCGACAGAACACTGAAGCTTTCTTT. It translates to CASSPGQRQNTEAFF. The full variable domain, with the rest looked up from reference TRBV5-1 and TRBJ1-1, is KAGVTQTPRYLIKTRGQQVTLSCSPISGHRSVSWYQQTPGQGLQFLFEYFSETQRNKGNFPGRFSGRQFSNSRSEMNVSTLELGDSALYLCASSPGQRQNTEAFFGQGTRLTVV.